One sample yielded the 18 T cell receptor beta chains listed below, sequenced in a study of T cell responses to AZD1222 COVID-19 vaccine. Clones were read by immunoSEQ multiplex PCR, and TCRdb kept only the in-frame ones, dropping some. Here the sample spans about 95,000 clones, 70% to 90% being singletons. The source material was peripheral blood, sampled on day 0 of AZD1222 vaccination. The receptors stem from an adult in good health.

The V and J genes are TRBV19 and TRBJ2-3, with a weak D call TRBD1 (6 bases). V was shortened by 5 bases and J by 5 bases, with 20 bases between the two germline ends. There are 16 residues in the CDR3. Germline values: CDR1 LNHDA, CDR2 SQIVND (reference sequence). CDR3 in DNA: TGTGCCAGTAGTGCGTCCTGGGGGCGCCGGGAAGATACGCAGTATTTT. Its translation: CASSASWGRREDTQYF.

The rearrangement links TRBV25-1 to TRBJ2-7; unclear D gene. V shed 7 bases and J shed 1 base, with 26 bases lying between them. This CDR3 region has 18 residues. Germline V lookup: CDR1 MGHDK, CDR2 SYGVNS. The CDR3 DNA is TGTGCCAGCACCCGAATAGTAAGGAATTATCACCCGTCCTACGAGCAGTACTTC. It codes for CASTRIVRNYHPSYEQYF.

The chain uses TRBV24-1 and TRBJ2-5; D may be TRBD1 or TRBD2 (5 bases each). This CDR3 has 15 residues. The V end lost 2 bases, the J end lost 2 bases, and 11 bases lay between the germline ends. Germline V gives CDR1 KGHDR, CDR2 SFDVKD. CDR3 sequence: CATSDSIGAQETQYF. Here the CDR3 DNA reads TGTGCCACCAGTGATTCGATCGGGGCACAAGAGACCCAGTACTTC.

The chain employs TRBV28 and TRBJ2-2; 7 nucleotides match TRBD1. This CDR3 contains 15 residues. From germline, CDR1 is MDHEN and CDR2 SYDVKM. The V segment lost 3 bases and the J segment 7 bases; nucleotides outside the gene matches: 8. DNA of the CDR3: TGTGCCAGCAGTTTCCTTGACAGGGTCGGCGGGGAGCTGTTTTTT. It encodes CASSFLDRVGGELFF.

The rearrangement links TRBV5-1 to TRBJ1-5; TRBD1 matches 9 bases. Germline V gene lookup returns CDR1 SGHRS and CDR2 YFSETQ. CDR3 size: 15 residues. V gave up 2 bases and J gave up 1 base; unmatched junction bases: 1. The CDR3 DNA reads as TGCGCCAGCAGCTTACAGGGGGCGAGCAATCAGCCCCAGCATTTT. Protein sequence: CASSLQGASNQPQHF.

The V call is TRBV5-6, the J call TRBJ2-7; D may be TRBD2 (5 bases). Trimming pared 0 bases from V and 3 bases from J, leaving 10 bases between. The CDR3 extends over 14 amino acids. Germline CDR1 reads SGHDT; CDR2 reads YYEEEE. CDR3 amino acids: CASSLAQGLYEQYF. For the CDR3, the DNA is TGTGCCAGCAGCTTGGCCCAAGGACTCTACGAGCAGTACTTC.

The V and J genes are TRBV6-5 and TRBJ2-7, with no clear D. CDR3 length equals 11 residues. Germline CDR1 is MNHEY and CDR2 is SVGAGI. With 7 bases removed from V and 11 bases from J, the gap between germline ends came to 15 bases. The chain's CDR3 is CASKIPGREYF. CDR3 bases: TGTGCCAGCAAAATCCCAGGCCGAGAGTACTTC.

A single count supports this clone. The V gene is TRBV2, the J gene TRBJ2-7, with a weak D call TRBD2 (5 bases). This CDR3 region has 13 residues. Trimming stripped 4 bases from V and 0 bases from J, with 7 bases between. CDR1 SNHLY and CDR2 FYNNEI come from the germline V gene. The CDR3 reads CASSGESSYEQYF. Written as DNA, the CDR3 is TGTGCCAGCAGTGGGGAGAGCTCCTACGAGCAGTACTTC.

The gene calls are TRBV2 and TRBJ1-5; TRBD1 matches 11 bases. Per germline, CDR1 SNHLY and CDR2 FYNNEI. This CDR3 spans 13 amino acids. The V and J ends lost 8 bases and 7 bases, in that order; junction bases with no gene match: 4. The CDR3 coding sequence is TGTGCCAGCTACCGGGACAGGGGGCAGCCCCAGCATTTT. Its translation is CASYRDRGQPQHF. The variable domain in full, completed from reference TRBV2 and TRBJ1-5, reads EPEVTQTPSHQVTQMGQEVILRCVPISNHLYFYWYRQILGQKVEFLVSFYNNEISEKSEIFDDQFSVERPDGSNFTLKIRSTKLEDSAMYFCASYRDRGQPQHFGDGTRLSIL.

The rearrangement links TRBV18 to TRBJ1-2, with TRBD1 as a possible D gene (6 bases). Trimming removed 3 bases at V and 8 bases at J, with 13 bases between. Germline assignment: CDR1 KGHSH and CDR2 LQKENI. The CDR3 is 13 amino acids. CDR3 in amino acids: CASSPWGAEGYTF. The CDR3 DNA is TGTGCCAGCTCACCGTGGGGGGCTGAAGGCTACACCTTC. Together with reference TRBV18 and TRBJ1-2, the CDR3 gives the full variable domain: NAGVMQNPRHLVRRRGQEARLRCSPMKGHSHVYWYRQLPEEGLKFMVYLQKENIIDESGMPKERFSAEFPKEGPSILRIQQVVRGDSAAYFCASSPWGAEGYTFGSGTRLTVV.

This chain links TRBV5-1 with TRBJ2-3; TRBD2 agrees at 12 bases. V shed 4 bases, J shed 4 bases, and the junction held 1 base outside the gene matches. CDR3 length: 14 residues. Germline CDR1 SGHRS, CDR2 YFSETQ. CDR3 sequence (DNA): TGCGCCAGCAGCGGGACTAGCGGGTCAGATACGCAGTATTTT. It yields the protein CASSGTSGSDTQYF.

The chain combines TRBV10-1 with TRBJ1-2; 10 bases map to TRBD1. V was clipped by 2 bases and J by 8 bases; unmatched bases: 5. CDR3 length equals 14 residues. Germline V gives CDR1 WNHNN, CDR2 SYGVQD (reference sequence). CDR3 residues: CASSEVDRGAGYTF. The DNA for the CDR3 is TGCGCCAGCAGTGAGGTGGACAGGGGGGCGGGCTACACCTTC.

Written as DNA, the CDR3 is TGTGCCAGCAGAAAGGACAGGGATGGTGAAAAACTGTTTTTT. This codes for CASRKDRDGEKLFF. This sequence joins TRBV6-5 and TRBJ1-4; TRBD1 aligns across 8 bases. CDR3 length: 14 amino acids. Germline trimming cut 6 bases from V and 7 bases from J; bases unmatched to any gene: 7. Germline lookup yields CDR1 MNHEY and CDR2 SVGAGI.

V gene TRBV7-2 combines with J gene TRBJ1-3; 10 bases align to TRBD1. This CDR3 region has 17 residues. From germline, CDR1 is SGHTA and CDR2 FQGNSA. V dropped 1 base and J dropped 4; count of bases not matched to a gene: 7. For the CDR3, the DNA is TGTGCCAGCAGCTTAGATATGGGGACAGGGGTGGGAAACACCATATATTTT. Residues: CASSLDMGTGVGNTIYF.

This rearrangement joins TRBV11-2 to TRBJ2-5; D might be TRBD2 (5 bases). V was clipped by 5 bases and J by 6 bases, with 25 bases between them. CDR3 length: 17 residues. Germline V lookup: CDR1 SGHAT, CDR2 FQNNGV. The CDR3 region has the DNA TGTGCCAGCAGCCCCCCGGTTTGGTCCCGCGGAGGAAAGACCCAGTACTTC. This gives the protein CASSPPVWSRGGKTQYF.

V gene TRBV5-4 combines with J gene TRBJ2-4; D remains ambiguous. The CDR3 totals 15 residues. The ends were cut back, 4 bases at V and 0 bases at J, with 11 bases in the middle. Germline V gives CDR1 SGHNT, CDR2 YYREEE (reference sequence). The CDR3 loop reads CASSKDSLAKNIQYF. Written as DNA, the CDR3 is TGTGCCAGCAGCAAAGACTCGTTAGCCAAAAACATTCAGTACTTC.

The rearrangement links TRBV5-1 to TRBJ2-1; 16 bases map to TRBD2. Unmatched junction bases numbered 6, after V lost 4 bases and J lost 5 bases. The CDR3 sequence is 17 residues long. Germline values: CDR1 SGHRS, CDR2 YFSETQ. In nucleotides, the CDR3 is TGCGCCAGCAGCCTGGGGACTAGCGGGGGGGCAAACAATGAGCAGTTCTTC. It translates to CASSLGTSGGANNEQFF.

J is TRBJ2-3 and V is TRBV5-1; D is undetermined. The V gene lost 0 bases and the J gene lost 2 bases, with 4 bases spanning the gap. The CDR3 is made up of 13 amino acids. The V gene's germline CDR1 is SGHRS and CDR2 YFSETQ. CDR3 in DNA: TGCGCCAGCAGCTTGGACACCACAGATACGCAGTATTTT. Translating gives CASSLDTTDTQYF.